The clone carrying this T cell receptor (beta chain) was counted a few times. A much larger clone differs from this one at a single base, so this may be a read error. These data belong to a study of tumor-infiltrating lymphocytes in primary liver carcinoma. CDR3 length: 12 amino acids. Germline values: CDR1 SGHKS, CDR2 YYEKEE (reference sequence). V lost 6 bases and J 7 bases, leaving 11 bases between the germline ends. Researchers generated TCR beta cDNA from roughly 510 ng of total RNA, relying on a constant-region primer. Slightly modified ARM-PCR served as the procedure for the TCR beta libraries. These libraries came from three rounds of nested multiplex PCR. The study ran its first two PCR rounds for around 9 cycles each, using TRBV1-TRBV30 forward primers and a C-beta reverse primer. TCRdb reanalysed the multiplex PCR reads using MiXCR and keeps one entry per CDR3 protein. The data hold roughly 120,000 distinct CDR3 sequences, with 50% to 80% observed a single time.

Bulk tissue was left unsorted, and RNA and DNA were co-extracted from 20-30 mg of it. V is TRBV5-5 and J is TRBJ2-1; maybe TRBD1 (5 bases). The receptor's source is a woman in her sixties or seventies with primary liver carcinoma and hepatitis B virus infection. The sample taken for sequencing was liver tumor tissue from sampling region 3. The sample's subset: tumor region T3, left-lateral pole. CDR3 amino acids: CASNQQVNEQFF. For the CDR3, the DNA is TGTGCCAGCAACCAACAGGTTAATGAGCAGTTCTTC.